This passage covers 6 T cell receptor beta chains from one sample sequenced in a study of T cell responses to AZD1222 COVID-19 vaccine. Produced via immunoSEQ multiplex PCR; TCRdb's table is partial and in-frame only. In the table there are 100,000 to 150,000 clones, approximately 89% of which are singletons. This specimen consisted of peripheral blood, obtained on day 0 of AZD1222 vaccination. The receptors derive from an adult in good health.

This rearrangement joins TRBV6-4 to TRBJ2-2; the D is unclear. V lost 2 bases to trimming and J lost 0 bases, with 1 base between them. CDR3 length: 13 residues. CDR1 and CDR2 from the germline V gene are MRHNA and SNTAGT. The CDR3 sequence: CASSDANTGELFF. The CDR3 DNA reads as TGTGCCAGCAGTGACGCGAACACCGGGGAGCTGTTTTTT.

The chain employs TRBV5-1 and TRBJ2-3; unclear D gene. Trimming removed 0 bases from V and 0 bases from J, with 8 bases in between. CDR1 and CDR2 from the germline V gene are SGHRS and YFSETQ. The CDR3 has 15 residues. The CDR3 nucleotides read TGCGCCAGCAGCTTGGATGGCCTTAGCACAGATACGCAGTATTTT. This sequence encodes CASSLDGLSTDTQYF.

A remark on this clone: Other DNA sequences in the same sample also yield this CDR3. The gene calls are TRBV18 and TRBJ2-6, with D perhaps TRBD1 (5 bases). CDR3 length: 15 amino acids. V lost 6 bases and J lost 1, with 10 bases in between. From germline, CDR1 is KGHSH and CDR2 LQKENI. The DNA for the CDR3 is TGTGCCAGCTCCCCTCAGGGATCTGGGGCCAACGTCCTGACTTTC. Translation gives CASSPQGSGANVLTF.

J is TRBJ1-1 and V is TRBV6-5, with D tentatively TRBD1 (6 bases). This CDR3 is built from 13 residues. Per the germline V gene, CDR1 is MNHEY and CDR2 is SVGAGI. The V and J ends lost 6 bases and 6 bases respectively, with 14 bases between them. The CDR3 bases are TGTGCCAGCAGACCTTCAGGGGTGGCTGAAGCTTTCTTT. Encoded protein: CASRPSGVAEAFF.

V and J are TRBV6-5 and TRBJ1-6; D may be TRBD1 (5 bases). This CDR3 region has 15 residues. The germline gives CDR1 MNHEY, CDR2 SVGAGI. V lost 2 bases and J lost 0, with 5 bases in between. In DNA form, the CDR3 reads TGTGCCAGCAGTTACGACAGCTCCTATAATTCACCCCTCCACTTT. This codes for CASSYDSSYNSPLHF.

The chain combines TRBV5-4 with TRBJ1-1, with TRBD1 as a possible D gene (6 bases). The CDR3 runs to 14 residues. V lost 0 bases, J lost 10 bases, and 16 bases lay in between. Germline CDR1 SGHNT, CDR2 YYREEE (reference sequence). CDR3 loop: CASSLAGAMFAAFF. Here the CDR3 DNA reads TGTGCCAGCAGCTTGGCGGGGGCGATGTTTGCAGCTTTCTTT.